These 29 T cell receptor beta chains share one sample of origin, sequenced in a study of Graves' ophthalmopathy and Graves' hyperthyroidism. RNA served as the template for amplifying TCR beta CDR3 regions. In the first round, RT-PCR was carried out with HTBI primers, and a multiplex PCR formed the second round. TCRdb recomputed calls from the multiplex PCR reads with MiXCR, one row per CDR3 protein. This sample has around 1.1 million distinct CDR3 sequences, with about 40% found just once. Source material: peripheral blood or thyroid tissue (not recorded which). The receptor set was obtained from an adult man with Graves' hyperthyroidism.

CDR3 in DNA: TGCGCCAGCAGCTTGCCGGGGCGGTCAGGGAGGAGAGCTGAAAAACTGTTTTTT. As protein: CASSLPGRSGRRAEKLFF. The chain links TRBV5-1 to TRBJ1-4; D may be TRBD1 (5 bases). V was clipped by 1 base and J by 7 bases, with 23 bases between them. CDR1 SGHRS and CDR2 YFSETQ come from the germline V gene. This CDR3 has 18 amino acids.

CDR3 DNA sequence: TGCGCCAGCAGTGAGTCTGGGATGTCATATCAGCCCCAGCATTTT. Translation: CASSESGMSYQPQHF. The chain has TRBV10-2 and TRBJ1-5; D is uncertain. V lost 0 bases, J lost 5 bases, and 11 bases lay in between. The CDR3 length is 15 residues. Germline V gene data show CDR1 as WSHSY and CDR2 as SAAADI.

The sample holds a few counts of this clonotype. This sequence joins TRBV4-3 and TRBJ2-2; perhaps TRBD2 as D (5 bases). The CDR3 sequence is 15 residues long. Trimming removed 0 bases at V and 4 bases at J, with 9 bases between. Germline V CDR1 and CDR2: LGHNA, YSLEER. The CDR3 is CASSQEDWGTGELFF. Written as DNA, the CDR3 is TGCGCCAGCAGCCAAGAGGACTGGGGCACCGGGGAGCTGTTTTTT.

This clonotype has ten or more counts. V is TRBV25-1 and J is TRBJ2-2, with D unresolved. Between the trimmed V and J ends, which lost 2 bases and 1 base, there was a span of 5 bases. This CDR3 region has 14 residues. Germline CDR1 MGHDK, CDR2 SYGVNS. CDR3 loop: CASSEPRNTGELFF. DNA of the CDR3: TGTGCCAGCAGTGAACCAAGGAACACCGGGGAGCTGTTTTTT. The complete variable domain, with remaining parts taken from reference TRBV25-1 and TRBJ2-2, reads EADIYQTPRYLVIGTGKKITLECSQTMGHDKMYWYQQDPGMELHLIHYSYGVNSTEKGDLSSESTVSRIRTEHFPLTLESARPSHTSQYLCASSEPRNTGELFFGEGSRLTVL.

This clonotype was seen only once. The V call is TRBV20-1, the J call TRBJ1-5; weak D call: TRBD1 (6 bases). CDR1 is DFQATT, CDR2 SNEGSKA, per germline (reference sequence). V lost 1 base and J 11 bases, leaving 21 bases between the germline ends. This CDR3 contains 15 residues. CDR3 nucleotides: TGCAGTGCTAGAGGAAGCGGGGGGGCCCGAGAGACCCAGCATTTT. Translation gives CSARGSGGARETQHF.

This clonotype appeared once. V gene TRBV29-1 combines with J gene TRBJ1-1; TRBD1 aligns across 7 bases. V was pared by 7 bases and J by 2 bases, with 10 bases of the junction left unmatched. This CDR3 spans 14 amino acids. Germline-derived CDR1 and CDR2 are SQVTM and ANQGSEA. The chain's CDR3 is CSAHGTAENTEAFF. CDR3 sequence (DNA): TGCAGCGCCCACGGGACAGCAGAAAACACTGAAGCTTTCTTT.

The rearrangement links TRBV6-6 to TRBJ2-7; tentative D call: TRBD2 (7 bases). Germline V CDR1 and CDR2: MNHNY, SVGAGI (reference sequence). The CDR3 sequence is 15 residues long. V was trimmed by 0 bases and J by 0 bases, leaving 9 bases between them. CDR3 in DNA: TGTGCCAGCAGTTACTCACGGGGGGCCTCCTACGAGCAGTACTTC. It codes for CASSYSRGASYEQYF.

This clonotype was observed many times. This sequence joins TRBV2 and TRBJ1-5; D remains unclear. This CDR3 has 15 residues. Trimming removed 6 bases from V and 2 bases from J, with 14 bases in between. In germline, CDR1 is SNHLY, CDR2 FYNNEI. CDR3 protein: CASRRGPLGNQPQHF. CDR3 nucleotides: TGTGCCAGCAGACGAGGGCCTTTGGGCAATCAGCCCCAGCATTTT.

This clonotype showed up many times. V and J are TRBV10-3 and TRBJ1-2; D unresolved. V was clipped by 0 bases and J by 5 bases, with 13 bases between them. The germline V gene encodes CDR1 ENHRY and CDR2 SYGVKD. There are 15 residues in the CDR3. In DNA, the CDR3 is TGTGCCATCAGTGAGTCCCAGGCGGCCCCTTATGGCTACACCTTC. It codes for CAISESQAAPYGYTF.

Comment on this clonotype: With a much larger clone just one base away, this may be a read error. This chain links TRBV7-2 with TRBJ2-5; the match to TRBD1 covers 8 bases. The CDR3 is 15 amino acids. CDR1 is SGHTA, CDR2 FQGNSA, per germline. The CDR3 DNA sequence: TGTGCCGGCAGCACAGACAGGGGATGGCGGGAGACCCAGTACTTC. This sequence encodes CAGSTDRGWRETQYF. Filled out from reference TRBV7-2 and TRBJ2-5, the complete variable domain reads GAGVSQSPSNKVTEKGKDVELRCDPISGHTALYWYRQSLGQGLEFLIYFQGNSAPDKSGLPSDRFSAERTGGSVSTLTIQRTQQEDSAVYLCAGSTDRGWRETQYFGPGTRLLVL.

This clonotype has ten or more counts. The chain's CDR3 is CASSQEGATAYNSPLHF. The CDR3 coding sequence is TGTGCCAGCAGCCAAGAGGGGGCAACAGCCTATAATTCACCCCTCCACTTT. V and J are TRBV14 and TRBJ1-6; D perhaps matches TRBD1 (6 bases). This CDR3 has 17 amino acids. CDR1 is SGHDN, CDR2 FVKESK, per germline. V was pared by 0 bases and J by 2 bases, with 11 bases between.

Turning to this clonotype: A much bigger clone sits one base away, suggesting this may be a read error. The CDR3 DNA is TGTGCCAGCAGGCGGCAGGGATGGTCCGAGCAGTACTTC. Its translation: CASRRQGWSEQYF. This chain links TRBV5-6 with TRBJ2-7; a possible D gene is TRBD1 (5 bases). V was cut by 5 bases and J by 6 bases, with 15 bases left in between. The CDR3 is 13 residues long. CDR1 and CDR2 (germline): SGHDT, YYEEEE.

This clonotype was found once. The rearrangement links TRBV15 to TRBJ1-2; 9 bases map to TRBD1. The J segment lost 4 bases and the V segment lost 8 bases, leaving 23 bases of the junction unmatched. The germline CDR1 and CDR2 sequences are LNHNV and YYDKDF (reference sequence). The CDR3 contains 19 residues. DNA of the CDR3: TGTGCCACCCGGGACAGGGCATGGGGGACCGGGGAGCACTTCTATGGCTACACCTTC. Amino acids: CATRDRAWGTGEHFYGYTF.

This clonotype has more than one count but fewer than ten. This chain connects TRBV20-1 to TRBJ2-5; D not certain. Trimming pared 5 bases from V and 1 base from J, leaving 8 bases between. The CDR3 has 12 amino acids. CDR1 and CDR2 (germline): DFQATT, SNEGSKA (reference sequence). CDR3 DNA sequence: TGCAGTGCTGAACAGCGCCAAGAGACCCAGTACTTC. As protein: CSAEQRQETQYF.

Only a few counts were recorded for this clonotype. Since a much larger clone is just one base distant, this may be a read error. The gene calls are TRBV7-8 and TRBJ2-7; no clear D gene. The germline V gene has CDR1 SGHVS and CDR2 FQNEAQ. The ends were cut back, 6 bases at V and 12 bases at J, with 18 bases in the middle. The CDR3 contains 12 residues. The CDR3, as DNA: TGTGCCAGCAGGTCCGAGACCGGTCGGCCGTACTTC. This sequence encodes CASRSETGRPYF. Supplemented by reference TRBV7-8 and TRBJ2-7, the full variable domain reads GAGVSQSPRYKVAKRGQDVALRCDPISGHVSLFWYQQALGQGPEFLTYFQNEAQLDKSGLPSDRFFAERPEGSVSTLKIQRTQQEDSAVYLCASRSETGRPYFGPGTRLTVT.

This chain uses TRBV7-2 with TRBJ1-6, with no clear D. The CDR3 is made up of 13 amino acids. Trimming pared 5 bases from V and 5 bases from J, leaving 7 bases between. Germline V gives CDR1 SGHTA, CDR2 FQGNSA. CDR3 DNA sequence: TGTGCCAGCAGCCCCGACAATAATTCACCCCTCCACTTT. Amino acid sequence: CASSPDNNSPLHF.

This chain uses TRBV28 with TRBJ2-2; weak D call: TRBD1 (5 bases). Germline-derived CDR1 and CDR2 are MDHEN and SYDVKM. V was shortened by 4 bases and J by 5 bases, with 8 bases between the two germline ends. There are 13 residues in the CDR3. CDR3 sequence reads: CASSYKGTGELFF. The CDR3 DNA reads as TGTGCCAGCAGTTACAAGGGGACCGGGGAGCTGTTTTTT.

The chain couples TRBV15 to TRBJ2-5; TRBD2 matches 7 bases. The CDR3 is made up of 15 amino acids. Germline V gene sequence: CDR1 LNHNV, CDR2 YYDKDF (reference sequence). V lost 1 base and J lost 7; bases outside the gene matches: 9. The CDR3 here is CATSRGLAGEVTQYF. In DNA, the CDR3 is TGTGCCACCAGCAGAGGTTTGGCGGGGGAGGTGACCCAGTACTTC.

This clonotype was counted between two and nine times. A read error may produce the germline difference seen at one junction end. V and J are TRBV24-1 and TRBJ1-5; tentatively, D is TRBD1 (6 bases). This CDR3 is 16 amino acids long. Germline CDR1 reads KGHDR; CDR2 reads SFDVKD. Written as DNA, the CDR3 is TGTGCCAGCAGTTTATGGGGGGGGCAAGGGAATCAGCCCCAGCATTTT. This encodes CASSLWGGQGNQPQHF.

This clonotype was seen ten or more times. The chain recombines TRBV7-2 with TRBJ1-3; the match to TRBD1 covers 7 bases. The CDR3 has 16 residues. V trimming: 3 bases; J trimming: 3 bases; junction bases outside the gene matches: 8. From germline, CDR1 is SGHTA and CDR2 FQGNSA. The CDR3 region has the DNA TGTGCCAGCAGCTTCCTACAGGGGACGGTTGGAAACACCATATATTTT. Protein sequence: CASSFLQGTVGNTIYF. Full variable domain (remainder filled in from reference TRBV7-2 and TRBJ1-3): GAGVSQSPSNKVTEKGKDVELRCDPISGHTALYWYRQSLGQGLEFLIYFQGNSAPDKSGLPSDRFSAERTGGSVSTLTIQRTQQEDSAVYLCASSFLQGTVGNTIYFGEGSWLTVV.

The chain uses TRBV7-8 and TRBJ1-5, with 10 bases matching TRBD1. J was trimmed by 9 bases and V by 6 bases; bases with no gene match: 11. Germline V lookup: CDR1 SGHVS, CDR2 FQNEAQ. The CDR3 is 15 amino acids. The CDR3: CASRWGQGPGWPQHF. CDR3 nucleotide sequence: TGTGCCAGCAGGTGGGGACAGGGGCCTGGATGGCCCCAGCATTTT.

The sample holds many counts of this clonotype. CDR3 protein: CASSPGQAEGYTF. The DNA of the CDR3 is TGCGCCAGCAGCCCCGGACAGGCAGAAGGCTACACCTTC. This chain joins TRBV5-1 and TRBJ1-2, with TRBD1 matching 7 bases. Germline V gives CDR1 SGHRS, CDR2 YFSETQ. The ends lost 4 bases at V and 8 bases at J; junction bases unmatched: 8. The CDR3 contains 13 residues.

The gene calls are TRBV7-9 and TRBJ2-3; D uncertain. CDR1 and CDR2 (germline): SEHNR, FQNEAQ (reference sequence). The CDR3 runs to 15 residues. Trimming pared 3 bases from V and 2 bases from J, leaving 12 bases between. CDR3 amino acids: CASSFPSRNTDTQYF. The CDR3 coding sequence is TGTGCCAGCAGCTTCCCAAGTCGAAACACAGATACGCAGTATTTT.

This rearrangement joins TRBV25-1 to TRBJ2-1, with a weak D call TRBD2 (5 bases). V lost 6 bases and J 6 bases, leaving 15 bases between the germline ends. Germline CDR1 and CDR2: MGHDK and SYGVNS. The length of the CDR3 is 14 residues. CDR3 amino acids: CASSSPKRSNEQFF. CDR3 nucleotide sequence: TGTGCCAGCAGCTCCCCCAAGCGGAGCAATGAGCAGTTCTTC.

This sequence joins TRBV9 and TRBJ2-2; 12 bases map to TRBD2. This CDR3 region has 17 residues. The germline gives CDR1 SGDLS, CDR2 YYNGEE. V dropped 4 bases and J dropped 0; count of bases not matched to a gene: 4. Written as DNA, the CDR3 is TGTGCCAGCAGCCCTAGGACTAGCGGGACGAACACCGGGGAGCTGTTTTTT. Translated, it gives CASSPRTSGTNTGELFF.

The CDR3 region is CATGTTGPTEAFF. CDR3 DNA sequence: TGTGCCACCGGTACGACAGGCCCCACTGAAGCTTTCTTT. V gene TRBV15 combines with J gene TRBJ1-1; the D gene is possibly TRBD1 (6 bases). Trimming removed 8 bases from V and 4 bases from J, with 14 bases in between. Germline V CDR1 and CDR2: LNHNV, YYDKDF (reference sequence). This CDR3 is 13 amino acids long.

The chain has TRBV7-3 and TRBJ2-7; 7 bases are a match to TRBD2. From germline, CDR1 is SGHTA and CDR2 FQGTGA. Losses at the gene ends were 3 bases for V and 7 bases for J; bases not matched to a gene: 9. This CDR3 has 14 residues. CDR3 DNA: TGTGCCAGCAGCTTCTTTGAGGGAGGGCTTGAGCAGTACTTC. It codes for CASSFFEGGLEQYF.

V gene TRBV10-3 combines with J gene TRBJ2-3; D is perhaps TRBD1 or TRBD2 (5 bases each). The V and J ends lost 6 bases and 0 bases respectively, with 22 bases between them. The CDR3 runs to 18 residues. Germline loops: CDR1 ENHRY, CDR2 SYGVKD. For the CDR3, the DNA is TGTGCCATCAGCCAACCCTCAGGGCGGAGGTCTAGCACAGATACGCAGTATTTT. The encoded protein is CAISQPSGRRSSTDTQYF.

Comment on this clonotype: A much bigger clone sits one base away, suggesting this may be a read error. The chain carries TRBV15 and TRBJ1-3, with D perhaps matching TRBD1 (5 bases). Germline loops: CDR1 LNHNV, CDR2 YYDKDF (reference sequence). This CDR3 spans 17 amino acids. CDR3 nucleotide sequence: TGTGCCACCAGCAGAGCCAAGGGACTGGGTGGGGGAAACAGCATATATTTT. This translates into CATSRAKGLGGGNSIYF. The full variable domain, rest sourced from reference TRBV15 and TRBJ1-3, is DAMVIQNPRYQVTQFGKPVTLSCSQTLNHNVMYWYQQKSSQAPKLLFHYYDKDFNNEADTPDNFQSRRPNTSFCFLDIRSPGLGDTAMYLCATSRAKGLGGGNSIYFGEGSWLTVV.